This entry describes one T cell receptor beta chain. The data belong to a study of blood T cell repertoires in COVID-19. Trimming cost V 2 bases and J 1 base, with 16 bases left between them. The CDR3 runs 17 residues. Germline lookup yields CDR1 SNHLY and CDR2 FYNNEI. Profiled with immunoSEQ multiplex PCR; TCRdb holds only in-frame clones, not every one. The sample includes roughly 100,000 clones, 85% of them seen just once. The sample comprised peripheral blood. The chain couples TRBV2 to TRBJ2-3, with D possibly matching TRBD1 (5 bases). This receptor was identified in a man aged 50-60 years with acute or convalescent COVID-19. CDR3 nucleotide sequence: TGTGCCAGCAGTGAATTCCAGGGCGGAATAGGCACAGATACGCAGTATTTT. It is translated as CASSEFQGGIGTDTQYF.